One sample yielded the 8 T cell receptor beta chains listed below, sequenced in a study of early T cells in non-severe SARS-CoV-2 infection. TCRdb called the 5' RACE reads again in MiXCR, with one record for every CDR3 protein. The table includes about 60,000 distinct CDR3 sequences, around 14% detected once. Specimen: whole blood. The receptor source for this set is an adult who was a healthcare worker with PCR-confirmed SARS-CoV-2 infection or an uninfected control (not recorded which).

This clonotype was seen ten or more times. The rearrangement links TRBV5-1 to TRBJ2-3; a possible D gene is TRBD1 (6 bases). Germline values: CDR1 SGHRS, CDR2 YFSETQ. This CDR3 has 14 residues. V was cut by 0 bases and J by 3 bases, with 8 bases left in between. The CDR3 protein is CASSLDRATDTQYF. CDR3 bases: TGCGCCAGCAGCTTGGACAGGGCAACAGATACGCAGTATTTT.

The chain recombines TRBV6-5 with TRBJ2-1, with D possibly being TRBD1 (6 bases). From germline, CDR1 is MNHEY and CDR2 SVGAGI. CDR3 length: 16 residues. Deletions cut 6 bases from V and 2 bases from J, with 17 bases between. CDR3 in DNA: TGTGCCAGCAGCACAAGACAGGCAGGTACCTACAATGAGCAGTTCTTC. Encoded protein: CASSTRQAGTYNEQFF.

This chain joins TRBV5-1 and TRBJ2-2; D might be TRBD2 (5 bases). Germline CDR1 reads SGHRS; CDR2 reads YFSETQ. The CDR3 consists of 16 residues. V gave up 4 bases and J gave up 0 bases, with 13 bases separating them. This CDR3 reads CASSTDLLPNTGELFF. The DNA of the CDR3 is TGCGCCAGCAGCACGGACTTACTCCCGAACACCGGGGAGCTGTTTTTT.

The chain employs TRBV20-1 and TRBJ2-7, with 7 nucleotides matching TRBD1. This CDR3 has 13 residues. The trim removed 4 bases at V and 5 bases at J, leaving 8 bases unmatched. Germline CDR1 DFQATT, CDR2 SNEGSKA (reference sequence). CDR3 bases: TGCAGTGCTATACAGGGGACAAGCGACGAGCAGTACTTC. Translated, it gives CSAIQGTSDEQYF.

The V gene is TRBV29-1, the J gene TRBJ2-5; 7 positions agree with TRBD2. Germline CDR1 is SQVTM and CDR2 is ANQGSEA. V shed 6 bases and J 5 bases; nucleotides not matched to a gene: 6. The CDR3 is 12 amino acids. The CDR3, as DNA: TGCAGCGTCCAGCGGGGTGGGGAGACCCAGTACTTC. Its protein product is CSVQRGGETQYF.

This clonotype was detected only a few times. The CDR3 DNA sequence: TGTGCCTCCACGGGGTCCTTAAACTATGGCTACACCTTC. This sequence encodes CASTGSLNYGYTF. This chain joins TRBV6-2 or TRBV6-3 and TRBJ1-2, with D hard to call. The germline CDR1 and CDR2 sequences are MNHEY and SVGEGT. Trimming removed 11 bases from V and 2 bases from J, with 15 bases in between. The CDR3 covers 13 residues.

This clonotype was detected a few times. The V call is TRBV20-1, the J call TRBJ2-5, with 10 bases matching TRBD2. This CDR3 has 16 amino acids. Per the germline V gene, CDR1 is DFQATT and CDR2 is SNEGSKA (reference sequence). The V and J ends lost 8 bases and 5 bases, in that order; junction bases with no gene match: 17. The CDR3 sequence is CSTYGAGGPIRETQYF. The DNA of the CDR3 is TGCAGTACCTATGGAGCGGGGGGGCCTATACGTGAGACCCAGTACTTC.

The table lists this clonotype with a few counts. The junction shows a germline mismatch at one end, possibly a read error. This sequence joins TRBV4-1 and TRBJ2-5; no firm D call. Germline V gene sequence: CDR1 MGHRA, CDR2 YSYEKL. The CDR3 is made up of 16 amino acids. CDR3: CASSRSTDPTEETQYF. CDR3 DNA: TGCGCCAGCAGCCGATCCACCGACCCAACTGAAGAAACCCAGTACTTC.